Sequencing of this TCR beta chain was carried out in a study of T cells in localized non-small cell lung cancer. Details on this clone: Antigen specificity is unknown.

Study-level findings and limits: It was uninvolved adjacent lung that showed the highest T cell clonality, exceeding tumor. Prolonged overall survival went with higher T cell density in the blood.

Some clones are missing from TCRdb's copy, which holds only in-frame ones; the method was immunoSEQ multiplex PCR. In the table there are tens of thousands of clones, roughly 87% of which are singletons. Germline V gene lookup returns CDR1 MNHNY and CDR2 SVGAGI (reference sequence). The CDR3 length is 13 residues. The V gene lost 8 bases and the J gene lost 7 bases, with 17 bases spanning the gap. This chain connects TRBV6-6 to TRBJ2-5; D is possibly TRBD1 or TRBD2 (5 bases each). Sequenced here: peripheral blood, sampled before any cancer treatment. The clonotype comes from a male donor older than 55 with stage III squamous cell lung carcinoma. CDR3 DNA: TGTGCCAGCTCCGGGACGGACCTCATGACCCAGTACTTC. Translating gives CASSGTDLMTQYF.